This T cell receptor (beta chain) stems from a study of beta chain features in type 1 diabetes. Points from the study as a whole: TCRB CDR3s from Type 1 diabetes patients were moderately but significantly shorter in all four CD4+ subsets.

Expressed TCRB transcripts got sequenced, as all isolated RNA was reverse transcribed. Here immunoSEQ multiplex PCR was the method, and the copy in TCRdb shows in-frame clones only, minus some. The sample lists 55,000 to 85,000 clones, roughly 49% seen once, with 0.7% in the top ten. The authors obtained over 98% purity in all sorted populations. A remark on this clone: What it binds is unknown.

The sequenced sample was central memory CD4+ T cells from blood. The receptor was isolated from a man aged 25 to 40 with type 1 diabetes.

The CDR3 region has the DNA TGTGCCAGCAGCCAAGCGGGGTCCTCCTATGGCTACACCTTC. This encodes CASSQAGSSYGYTF. The chain combines TRBV14 with TRBJ1-2; D is unclear. The CDR3 extends over 14 amino acids. V lost 1 base, J lost 4 bases, and 10 bases lay in between. Looked up from germline, CDR1 is SGHDN and CDR2 is FVKESK.